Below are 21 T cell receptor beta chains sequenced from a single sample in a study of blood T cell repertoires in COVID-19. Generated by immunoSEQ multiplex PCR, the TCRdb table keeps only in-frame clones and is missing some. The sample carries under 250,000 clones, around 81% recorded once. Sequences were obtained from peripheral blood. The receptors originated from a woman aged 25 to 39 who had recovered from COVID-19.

The CDR3 region has the DNA TGCGCCAGCAGTGAACCAGACAGAAGAGAGACCCAGTACTTC. This sequence encodes CASSEPDRRETQYF. This chain joins TRBV10-2 and TRBJ2-5, with TRBD1 as a possible D gene (5 bases). The CDR3 covers 14 residues. The germline gives CDR1 WSHSY, CDR2 SAAADI. V gave up 3 bases and J gave up 4 bases, with 12 bases separating them.

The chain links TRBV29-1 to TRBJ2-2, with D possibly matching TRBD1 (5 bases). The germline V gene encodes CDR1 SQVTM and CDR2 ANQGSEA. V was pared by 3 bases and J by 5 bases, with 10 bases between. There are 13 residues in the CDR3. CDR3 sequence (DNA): TGCAGCGTTGACAGGGTCGGTACCGGGGAGCTGTTTTTT. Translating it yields CSVDRVGTGELFF.

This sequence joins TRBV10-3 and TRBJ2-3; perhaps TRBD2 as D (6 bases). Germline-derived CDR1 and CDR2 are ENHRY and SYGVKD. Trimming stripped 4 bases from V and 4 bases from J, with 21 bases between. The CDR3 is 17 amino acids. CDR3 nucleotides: TGTGCCATCAGTGGGTCCGCTAGCGCGCCGGGACCAGATACGCAGTATTTT. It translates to CAISGSASAPGPDTQYF.

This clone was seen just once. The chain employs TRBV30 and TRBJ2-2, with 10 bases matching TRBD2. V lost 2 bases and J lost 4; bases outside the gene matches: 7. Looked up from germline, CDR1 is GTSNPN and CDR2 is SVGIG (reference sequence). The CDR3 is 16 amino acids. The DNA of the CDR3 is TGTGCCTGGAGTCCTAGCGGGAGTGTTGGCACCGGGGAGCTGTTTTTT. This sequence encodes CAWSPSGSVGTGELFF.

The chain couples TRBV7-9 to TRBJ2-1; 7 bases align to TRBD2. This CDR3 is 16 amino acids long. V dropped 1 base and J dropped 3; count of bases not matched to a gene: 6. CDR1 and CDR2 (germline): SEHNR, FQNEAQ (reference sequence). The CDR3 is CASSLEASGLYNEQFF. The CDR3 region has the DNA TGTGCCAGCAGCTTAGAGGCTAGCGGCCTCTACAATGAGCAGTTCTTC.

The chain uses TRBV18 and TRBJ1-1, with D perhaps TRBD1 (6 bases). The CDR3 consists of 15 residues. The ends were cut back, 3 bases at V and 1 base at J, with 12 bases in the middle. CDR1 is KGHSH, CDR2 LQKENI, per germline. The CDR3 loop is CASSPNRDWNTEAFF. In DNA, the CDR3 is TGTGCCAGCTCACCGAACAGGGATTGGAACACTGAAGCTTTCTTT. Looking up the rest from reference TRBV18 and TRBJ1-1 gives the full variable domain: NAGVMQNPRHLVRRRGQEARLRCSPMKGHSHVYWYRQLPEEGLKFMVYLQKENIIDESGMPKERFSAEFPKEGPSILRIQQVVRGDSAAYFCASSPNRDWNTEAFFGQGTRLTVV.

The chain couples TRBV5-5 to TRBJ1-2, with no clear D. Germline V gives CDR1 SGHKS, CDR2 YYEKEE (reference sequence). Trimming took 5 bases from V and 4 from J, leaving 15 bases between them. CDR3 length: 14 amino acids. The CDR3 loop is CASSMLFGVYGYTF. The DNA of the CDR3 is TGTGCCAGCAGTATGCTGTTCGGGGTCTATGGCTACACCTTC.

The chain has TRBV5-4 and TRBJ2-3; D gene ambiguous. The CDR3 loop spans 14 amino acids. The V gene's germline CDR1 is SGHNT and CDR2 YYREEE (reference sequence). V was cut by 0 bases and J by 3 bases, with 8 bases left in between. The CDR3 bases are TGTGCCAGCAGCTTGGCCTCTTCGACAGATACGCAGTATTTT. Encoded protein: CASSLASSTDTQYF.

In nucleotides, the CDR3 is TGCAGCGTGGCCGGGACTAGCGGCTCTCCCTACGAGCAGTACTTC. Amino acid sequence: CSVAGTSGSPYEQYF. This chain joins TRBV29-1 and TRBJ2-7; 11 positions match TRBD2. V dropped 6 bases and J dropped 2; count of bases not matched to a gene: 9. There are 15 residues in the CDR3. CDR1 SQVTM and CDR2 ANQGSEA come from the germline V gene.

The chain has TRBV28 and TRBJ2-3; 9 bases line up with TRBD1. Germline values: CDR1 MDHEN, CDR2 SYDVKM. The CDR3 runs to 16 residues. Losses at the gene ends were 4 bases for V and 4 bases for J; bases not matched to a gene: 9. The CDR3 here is CASSCRTGDHPDTQYF. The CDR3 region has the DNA TGTGCCAGCAGTTGCAGGACAGGGGATCATCCAGATACGCAGTATTTT.

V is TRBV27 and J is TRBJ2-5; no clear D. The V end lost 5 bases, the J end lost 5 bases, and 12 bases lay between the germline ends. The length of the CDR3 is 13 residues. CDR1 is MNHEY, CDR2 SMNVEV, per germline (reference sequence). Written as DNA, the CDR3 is TGTGCCAGCAGTCCTTATAGTAAGGAGACCCAGTACTTC. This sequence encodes CASSPYSKETQYF.

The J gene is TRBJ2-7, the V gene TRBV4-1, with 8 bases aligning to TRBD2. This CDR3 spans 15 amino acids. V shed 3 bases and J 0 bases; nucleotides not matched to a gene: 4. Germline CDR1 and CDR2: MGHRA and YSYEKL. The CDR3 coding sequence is TGCGCCAGCAGCCAGACCGGGACTAGCTCCTACGAGCAGTACTTC. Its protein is CASSQTGTSSYEQYF.

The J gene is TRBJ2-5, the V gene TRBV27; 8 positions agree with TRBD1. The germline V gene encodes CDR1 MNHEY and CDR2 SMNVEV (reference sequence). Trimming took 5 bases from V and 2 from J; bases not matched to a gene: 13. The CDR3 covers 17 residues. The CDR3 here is CASSNIGDRSFQETQYF. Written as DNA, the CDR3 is TGTGCCAGCAGTAACATAGGGGACAGGAGTTTTCAAGAGACCCAGTACTTC.

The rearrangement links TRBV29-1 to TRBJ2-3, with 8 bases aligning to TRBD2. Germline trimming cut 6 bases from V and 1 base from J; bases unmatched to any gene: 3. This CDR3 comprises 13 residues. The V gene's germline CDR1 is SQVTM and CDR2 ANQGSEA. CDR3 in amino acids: CSVTTSGTDTQYF. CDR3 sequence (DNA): TGCAGCGTCACGACTAGCGGCACAGATACGCAGTATTTT.

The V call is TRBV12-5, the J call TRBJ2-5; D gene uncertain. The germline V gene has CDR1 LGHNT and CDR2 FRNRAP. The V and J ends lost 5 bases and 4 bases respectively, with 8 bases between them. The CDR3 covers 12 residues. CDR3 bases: TGTGCTAGTGGTATATCCGGAGAGACCCAGTACTTC. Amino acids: CASGISGETQYF.

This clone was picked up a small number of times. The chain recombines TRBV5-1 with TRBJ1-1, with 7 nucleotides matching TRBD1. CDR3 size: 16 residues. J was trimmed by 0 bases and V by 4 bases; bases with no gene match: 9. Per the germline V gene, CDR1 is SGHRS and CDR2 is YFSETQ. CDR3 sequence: CASSITGTVMNTEAFF. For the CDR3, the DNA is TGCGCCAGCAGCATTACGGGGACAGTTATGAACACTGAAGCTTTCTTT. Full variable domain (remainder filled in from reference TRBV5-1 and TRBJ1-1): KAGVTQTPRYLIKTRGQQVTLSCSPISGHRSVSWYQQTPGQGLQFLFEYFSETQRNKGNFPGRFSGRQFSNSRSEMNVSTLELGDSALYLCASSITGTVMNTEAFFGQGTRLTVV.

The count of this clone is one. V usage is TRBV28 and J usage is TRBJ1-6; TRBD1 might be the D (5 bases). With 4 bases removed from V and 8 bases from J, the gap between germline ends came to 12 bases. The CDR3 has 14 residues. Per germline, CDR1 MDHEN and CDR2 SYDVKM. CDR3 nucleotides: TGTGCCAGCAGTTATCACGGGGGTGATTCACCCCTCCACTTT. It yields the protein CASSYHGGDSPLHF.

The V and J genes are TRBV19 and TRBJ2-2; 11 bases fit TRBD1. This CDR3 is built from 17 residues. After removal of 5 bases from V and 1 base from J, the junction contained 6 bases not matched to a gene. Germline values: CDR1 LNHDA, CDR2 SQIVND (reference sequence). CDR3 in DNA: TGTGCCAGTAGTCCTTTTGGGACAGGGGGGAACACCGGGGAGCTGTTTTTT. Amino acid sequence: CASSPFGTGGNTGELFF.

This CDR3 is CASFEGGPGNEQFF. CDR3 DNA: TGCGCCAGCTTTGAGGGAGGGCCGGGGAATGAGCAGTTCTTC. The V call is TRBV10-2, the J call TRBJ2-1, with 7 bases identical to TRBD2. Germline V CDR1 and CDR2: WSHSY, SAAADI. The V segment lost 8 bases and the J segment 7 bases; nucleotides outside the gene matches: 11. The CDR3 covers 14 residues.

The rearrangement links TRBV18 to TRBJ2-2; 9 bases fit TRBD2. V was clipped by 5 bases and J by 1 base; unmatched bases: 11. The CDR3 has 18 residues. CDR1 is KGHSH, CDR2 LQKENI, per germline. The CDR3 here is CASSSLIAGDLNTGELFF. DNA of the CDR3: TGTGCCAGCTCATCCTTGATAGCGGGAGACCTGAACACCGGGGAGCTGTTTTTT.

CDR3 sequence reads: CAWSVQPTEAFF. The DNA of the CDR3 is TGTGCCTGGAGTGTACAGCCCACTGAAGCTTTCTTT. V gene TRBV30 combines with J gene TRBJ1-1, with D unresolved. V lost 0 bases and J 4 bases, leaving 6 bases between the germline ends. Germline-derived CDR1 and CDR2 are GTSNPN and SVGIG (reference sequence). CDR3 length: 12 residues. Combining the CDR3 with reference TRBV30 and TRBJ1-1 gives the whole variable domain SQTIHQWPATLVQPVGSPLSLECTVEGTSNPNLYWYRQAAGRGLQLLFYSVGIGQISSEVPQNLSASRPQDRQFILSSKKLLLSDSGFYLCAWSVQPTEAFFGQGTRLTVV.